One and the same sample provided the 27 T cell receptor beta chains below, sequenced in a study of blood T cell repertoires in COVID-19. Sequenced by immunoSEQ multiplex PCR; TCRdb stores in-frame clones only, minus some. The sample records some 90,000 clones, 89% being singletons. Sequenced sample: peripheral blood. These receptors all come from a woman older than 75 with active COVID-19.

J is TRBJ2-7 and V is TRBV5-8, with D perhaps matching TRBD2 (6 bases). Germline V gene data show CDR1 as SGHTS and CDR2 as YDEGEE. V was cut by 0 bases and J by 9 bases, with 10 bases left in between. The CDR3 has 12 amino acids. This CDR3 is CASSLVEGRQYF. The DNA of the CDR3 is TGTGCCAGCAGCTTGGTGGAGGGAAGGCAGTACTTC.

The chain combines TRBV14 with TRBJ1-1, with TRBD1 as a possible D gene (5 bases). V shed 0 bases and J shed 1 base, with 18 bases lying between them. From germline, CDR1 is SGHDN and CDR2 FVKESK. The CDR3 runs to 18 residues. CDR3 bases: TGTGCCAGCAGCCAAGATAGGGGCCTGAAGGCCCCGAACACTGAAGCTTTCTTT. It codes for CASSQDRGLKAPNTEAFF.

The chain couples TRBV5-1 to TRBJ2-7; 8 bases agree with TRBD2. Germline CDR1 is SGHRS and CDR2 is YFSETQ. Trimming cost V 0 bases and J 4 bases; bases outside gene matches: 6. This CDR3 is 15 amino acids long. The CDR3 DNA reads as TGCGCCAGCAGCTTGGCTGGGCTAGCGGGTTACGAGCAGTACTTC. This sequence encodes CASSLAGLAGYEQYF.

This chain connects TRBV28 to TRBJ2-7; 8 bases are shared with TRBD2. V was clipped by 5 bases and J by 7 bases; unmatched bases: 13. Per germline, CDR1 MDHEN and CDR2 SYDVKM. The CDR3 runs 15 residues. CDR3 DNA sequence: TGTGCCAGCAGTCCGGCGGTCGGGAGGGCCAGGGAGCAGTACTTC. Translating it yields CASSPAVGRAREQYF.

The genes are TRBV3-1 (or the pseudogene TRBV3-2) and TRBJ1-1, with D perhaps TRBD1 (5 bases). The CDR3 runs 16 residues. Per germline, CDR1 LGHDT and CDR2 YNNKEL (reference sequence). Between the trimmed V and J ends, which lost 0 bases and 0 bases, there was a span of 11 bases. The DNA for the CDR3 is TGTGCCAGCAGCCAAGACGTGGGCAGGGTGAACACTGAAGCTTTCTTT. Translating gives CASSQDVGRVNTEAFF.

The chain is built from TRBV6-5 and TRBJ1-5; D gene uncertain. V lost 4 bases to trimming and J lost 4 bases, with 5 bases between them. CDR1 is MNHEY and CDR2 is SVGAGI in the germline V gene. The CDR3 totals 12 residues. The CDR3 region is CASSSPNQPQHF. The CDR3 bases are TGTGCCAGCAGTTCTCCTAATCAGCCCCAGCATTTT.

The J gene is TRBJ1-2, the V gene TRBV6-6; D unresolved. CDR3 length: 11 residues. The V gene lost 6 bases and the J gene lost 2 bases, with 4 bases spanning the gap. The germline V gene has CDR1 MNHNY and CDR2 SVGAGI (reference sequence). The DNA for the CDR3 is TGTGCCAGCAGCTTGAACTATGGCTACACCTTC. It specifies CASSLNYGYTF.

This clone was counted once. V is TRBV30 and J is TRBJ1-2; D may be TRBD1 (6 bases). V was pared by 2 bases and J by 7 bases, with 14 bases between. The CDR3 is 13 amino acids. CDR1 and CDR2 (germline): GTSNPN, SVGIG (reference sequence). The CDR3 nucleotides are TGTGCCTGGAGTCCCTCAGGGGTATCTGGCTACACCTTC. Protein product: CAWSPSGVSGYTF.

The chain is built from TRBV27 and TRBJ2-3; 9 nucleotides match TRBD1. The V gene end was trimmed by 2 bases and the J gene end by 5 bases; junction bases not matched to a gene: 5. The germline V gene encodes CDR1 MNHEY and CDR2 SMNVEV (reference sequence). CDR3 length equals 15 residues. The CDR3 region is CASSLRTGVIDTQYF. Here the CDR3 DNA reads TGTGCCAGCAGTTTAAGGACAGGGGTGATAGATACGCAGTATTTT.

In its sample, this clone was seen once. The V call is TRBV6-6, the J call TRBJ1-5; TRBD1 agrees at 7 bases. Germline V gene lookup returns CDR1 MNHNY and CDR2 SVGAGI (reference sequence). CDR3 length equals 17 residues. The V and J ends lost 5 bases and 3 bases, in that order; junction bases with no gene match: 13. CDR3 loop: CASSRPGGRKDNQPQHF. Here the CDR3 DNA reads TGTGCCAGCAGTCGCCCAGGGGGGAGGAAGGACAATCAGCCCCAGCATTTT.

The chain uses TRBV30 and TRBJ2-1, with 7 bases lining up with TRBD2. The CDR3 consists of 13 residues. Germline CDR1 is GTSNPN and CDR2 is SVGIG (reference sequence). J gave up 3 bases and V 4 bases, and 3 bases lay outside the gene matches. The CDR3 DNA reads TGTGCCTGGAAGGGAGGGAACTACAATGAGCAGTTCTTC. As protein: CAWKGGNYNEQFF.

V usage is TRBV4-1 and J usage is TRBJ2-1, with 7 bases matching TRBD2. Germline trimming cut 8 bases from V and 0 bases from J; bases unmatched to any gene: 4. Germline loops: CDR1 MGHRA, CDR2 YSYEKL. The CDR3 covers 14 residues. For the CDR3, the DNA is TGCGCCAGCCCTCCTAGCGGCTCCTACAATGAGCAGTTCTTC. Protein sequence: CASPPSGSYNEQFF.

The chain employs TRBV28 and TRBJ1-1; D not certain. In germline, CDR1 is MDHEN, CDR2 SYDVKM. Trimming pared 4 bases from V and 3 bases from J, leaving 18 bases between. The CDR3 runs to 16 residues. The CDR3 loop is CASSSTRFRGDTEAFF. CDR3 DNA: TGTGCCAGCAGTTCAACTCGTTTTCGGGGAGACACTGAAGCTTTCTTT. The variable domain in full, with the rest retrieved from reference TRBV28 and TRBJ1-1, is DVKVTQSSRYLVKRTGEKVFLECVQDMDHENMFWYRQDPGLGLRLIYFSYDVKMKEKGDIPEGYSVSREKKERFSLILESASTNQTSMYLCASSSTRFRGDTEAFFGQGTRLTVV.

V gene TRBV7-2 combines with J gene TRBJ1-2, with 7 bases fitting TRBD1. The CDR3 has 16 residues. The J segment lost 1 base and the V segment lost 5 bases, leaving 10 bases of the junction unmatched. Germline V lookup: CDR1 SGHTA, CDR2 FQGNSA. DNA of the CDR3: TGTGCCAGCAGCCCTAAAGGGACAGCCTTTAACTATGGCTACACCTTC. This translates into CASSPKGTAFNYGYTF.

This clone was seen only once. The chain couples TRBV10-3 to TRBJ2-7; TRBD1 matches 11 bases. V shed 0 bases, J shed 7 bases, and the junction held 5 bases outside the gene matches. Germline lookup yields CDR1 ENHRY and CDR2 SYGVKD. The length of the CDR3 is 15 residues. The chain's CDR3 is CAISESGQGAYEQYF. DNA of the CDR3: TGTGCCATCAGTGAGTCCGGACAGGGGGCGTATGAGCAGTACTTC.

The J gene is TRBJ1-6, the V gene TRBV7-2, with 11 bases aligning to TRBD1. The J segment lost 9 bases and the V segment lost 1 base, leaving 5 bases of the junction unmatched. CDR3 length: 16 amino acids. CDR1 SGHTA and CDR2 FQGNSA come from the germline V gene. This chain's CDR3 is CASSLGTGGKSSPLHF. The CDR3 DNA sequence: TGTGCCAGCAGCTTAGGGACAGGGGGCAAATCTTCACCCCTCCACTTT. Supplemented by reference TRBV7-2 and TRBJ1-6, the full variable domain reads GAGVSQSPSNKVTEKGKDVELRCDPISGHTALYWYRQSLGQGLEFLIYFQGNSAPDKSGLPSDRFSAERTGGSVSTLTIQRTQQEDSAVYLCASSLGTGGKSSPLHFGNGTRLTVT.

The CDR3 is CASSVDRITNEKLFF. The CDR3 DNA follows: TGTGCCAGCAGCGTAGACAGGATTACTAATGAAAAACTGTTTTTT. The chain joins TRBV7-9 to TRBJ1-4, with a possible D match to TRBD1 (6 bases). Germline V gene data show CDR1 as SEHNR and CDR2 as FQNEAQ (reference sequence). The CDR3 has 15 amino acids. Trimming removed 5 bases at V and 2 bases at J, with 12 bases between.

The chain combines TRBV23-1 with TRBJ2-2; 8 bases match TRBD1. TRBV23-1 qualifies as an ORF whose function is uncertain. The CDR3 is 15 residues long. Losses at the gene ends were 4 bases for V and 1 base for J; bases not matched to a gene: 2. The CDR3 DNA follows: TGCGCCAGCAGTCCCGGGACAGGGAACACCGGGGAGCTGTTTTTT. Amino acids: CASSPGTGNTGELFF.

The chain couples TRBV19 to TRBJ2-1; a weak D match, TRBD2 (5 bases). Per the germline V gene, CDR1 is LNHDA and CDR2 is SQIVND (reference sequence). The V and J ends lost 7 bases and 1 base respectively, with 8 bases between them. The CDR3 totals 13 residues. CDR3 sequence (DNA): TGTGCCAGTACCCGGGATTCCTACAATGAGCAGTTCTTC. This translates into CASTRDSYNEQFF.

The DNA for the CDR3 is TGTGCCAGCAGCCGTACTAGCGACTCCTACAATGAGCAGTTCTTC. Translating gives CASSRTSDSYNEQFF. The gene calls are TRBV7-3 and TRBJ2-1; 7 bases fit TRBD2. The germline V gene has CDR1 SGHTA and CDR2 FQGTGA. Germline trimming cut 5 bases from V and 0 bases from J; bases unmatched to any gene: 4. The CDR3 runs to 15 residues.

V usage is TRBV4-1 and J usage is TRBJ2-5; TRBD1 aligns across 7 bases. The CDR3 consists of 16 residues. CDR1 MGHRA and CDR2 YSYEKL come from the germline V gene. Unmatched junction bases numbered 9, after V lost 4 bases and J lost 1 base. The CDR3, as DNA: TGCGCCAGCAGCCGAGACAGGGTCCCATCCCAAGAGACCCAGTACTTC. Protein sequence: CASSRDRVPSQETQYF.

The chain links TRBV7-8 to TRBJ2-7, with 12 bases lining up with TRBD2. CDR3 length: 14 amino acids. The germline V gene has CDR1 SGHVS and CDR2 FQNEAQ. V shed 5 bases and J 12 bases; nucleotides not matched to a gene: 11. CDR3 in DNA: TGTGCCAGCAGCGGCCGGACTAGCGGGGTCCCAGGGTACTTC. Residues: CASSGRTSGVPGYF.

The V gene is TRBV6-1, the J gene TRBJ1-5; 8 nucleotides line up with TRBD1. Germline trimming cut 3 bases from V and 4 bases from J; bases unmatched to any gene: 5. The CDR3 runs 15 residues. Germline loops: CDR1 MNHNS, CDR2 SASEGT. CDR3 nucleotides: TGTGCCAGCAGTGATCAGGGGGCTGGGAATCAGCCCCAGCATTTT. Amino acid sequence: CASSDQGAGNQPQHF.

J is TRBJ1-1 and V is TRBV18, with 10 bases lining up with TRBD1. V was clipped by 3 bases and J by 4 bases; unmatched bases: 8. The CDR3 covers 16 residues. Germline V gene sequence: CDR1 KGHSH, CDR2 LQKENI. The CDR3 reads CASSPFPGQGSTEAFF. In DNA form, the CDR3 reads TGTGCCAGCTCACCTTTCCCGGGACAGGGGTCCACTGAAGCTTTCTTT.

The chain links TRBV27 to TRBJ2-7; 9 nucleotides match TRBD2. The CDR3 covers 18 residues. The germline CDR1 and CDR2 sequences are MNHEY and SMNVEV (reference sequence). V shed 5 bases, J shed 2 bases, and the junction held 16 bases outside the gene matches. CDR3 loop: CASSPRFPPGLATYEQYF. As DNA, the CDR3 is TGTGCCAGCAGTCCCCGATTTCCTCCGGGACTAGCAACCTACGAGCAGTACTTC.

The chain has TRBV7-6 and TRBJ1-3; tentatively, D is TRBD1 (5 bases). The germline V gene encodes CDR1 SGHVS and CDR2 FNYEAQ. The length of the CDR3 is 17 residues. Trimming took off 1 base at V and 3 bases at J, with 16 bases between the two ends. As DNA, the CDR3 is TGTGCCAGCAGCTTAGAGCCCACGGGGGTGGGTGGAAACACCATATATTTT. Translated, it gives CASSLEPTGVGGNTIYF.

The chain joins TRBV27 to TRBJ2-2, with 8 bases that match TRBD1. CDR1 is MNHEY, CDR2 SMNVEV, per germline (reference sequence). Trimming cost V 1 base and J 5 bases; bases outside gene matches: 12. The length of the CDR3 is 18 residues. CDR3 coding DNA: TGTGCCAGCAGTTTATTTTTCCGCAGGGGGCGAGGAACCGGGGAGCTGTTTTTT. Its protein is CASSLFFRRGRGTGELFF.